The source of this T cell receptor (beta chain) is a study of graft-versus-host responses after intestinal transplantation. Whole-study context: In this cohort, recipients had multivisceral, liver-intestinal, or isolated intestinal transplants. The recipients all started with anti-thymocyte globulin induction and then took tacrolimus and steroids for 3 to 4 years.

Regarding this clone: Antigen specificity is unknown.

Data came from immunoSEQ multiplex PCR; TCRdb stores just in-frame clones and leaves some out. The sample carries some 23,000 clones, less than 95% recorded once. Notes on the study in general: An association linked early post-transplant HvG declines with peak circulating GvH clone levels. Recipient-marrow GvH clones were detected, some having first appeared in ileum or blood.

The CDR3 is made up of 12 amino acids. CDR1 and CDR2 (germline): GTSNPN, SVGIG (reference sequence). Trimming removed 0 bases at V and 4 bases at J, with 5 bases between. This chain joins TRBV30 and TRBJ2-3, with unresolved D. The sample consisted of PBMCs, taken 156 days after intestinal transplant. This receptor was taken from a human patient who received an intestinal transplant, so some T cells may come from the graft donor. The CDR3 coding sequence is TGTGCCTGGAGTGTAGGGTCAGATACGCAGTATTTT. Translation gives CAWSVGSDTQYF.